These T cell receptor beta chains were read from a single sample in a study of T cell responses to AZD1222 COVID-19 vaccine. This table comes from immunoSEQ multiplex PCR, and its TCRdb copy is limited to in-frame clones, with some not included. Found here are about 120,000 clones, about 86% of them singletons; the top ten hold roughly 12%. This material consisted of peripheral blood, taken on day 0 of AZD1222 vaccination. Receptor source: an adult in good health. Both conserved end residues are part of each CDR3. The order of the fields is D gene, clone size, V gene, J gene, CDR3 protein, CDR3 DNA. The D gene is left open where the match is weak. Not all rows give a size; the values are once, few, many and, for expanded clones, a class.

TRBD1	.	TRBV7-3	TRBJ2-1	CASSLQGAGNEQFF	TGTGCCAGCAGCTTACAGGGGGCGGGAAATGAGCAGTTCTTC
TRBD1	.	TRBV11-2	TRBJ2-1	CASSSYPRTGGTYNEQFF	TGTGCCAGCAGCTCATATCCCCGGACAGGGGGGACCTACAATGAGCAGTTCTTC
.	.	TRBV6-5	TRBJ1-2	CASSYTRQDHYGYTF	TGTGCCAGCAGTTACACCCGACAGGACCACTATGGCTACACCTTC
.	.	TRBV14	TRBJ2-7	CASSQEPGLRQYF	TGTGCCAGCAGCCAAGAGCCGGGGCTACGGCAGTACTTC
TRBD1	.	TRBV7-6	TRBJ2-5	CASSPRDSRETQYF	TGTGCCAGCAGCCCCAGGGACAGTCGGGAGACCCAGTACTTC
.	.	TRBV13	TRBJ2-3	CASSLRLSDTQYF	TGTGCCAGCAGCTTAAGGCTTTCAGATACGCAGTATTTT
.	.	TRBV7-9	TRBJ2-7	CASSLRQGGEQYF	TGTGCCAGCAGCCTTCGACAGGGAGGTGAGCAGTACTTC
.	.	TRBV7-2	TRBJ2-7	CASSPERGRGHEQYF	TGTGCCAGCAGCCCCGAAAGGGGCCGAGGGCACGAGCAGTACTTC
TRBD2	.	TRBV18	TRBJ2-5	CASSPLGLAGGTLRETQYF	TGTGCCAGCTCACCACTAGGACTAGCGGGAGGGACTTTGCGAGAGACCCAGTACTTC
TRBD2	.	TRBV7-6	TRBJ2-7	CASSRGGGTYEQYF	TGTGCCAGCAGCCGTGGCGGGGGTACCTACGAGCAGTACTTC
TRBD1	.	TRBV28	TRBJ2-7	CASSSHTGAGEQYF	TGTGCCAGCAGTAGTCATACAGGGGCAGGGGAGCAGTACTTC
.	.	TRBV5-4	TRBJ1-1	CASSLQLGRNTEAFF	TGTGCCAGCAGCTTGCAGTTGGGACGGAACACTGAAGCTTTCTTT
.	.	TRBV5-1	TRBJ2-5	CASSKSAGTGETQYF	TGCGCCAGCAGCAAATCGGCCGGGACCGGGGAGACCCAGTACTTC
.	once	TRBV7-2	TRBJ2-1	CASSLFGGEGNEQFF	TGTGCCAGCAGCTTATTTGGGGGAGAGGGAAATGAGCAGTTCTTC
.	.	TRBV7-6	TRBJ2-5	CASGQQETQYF	TGTGCCAGTGGACAGCAAGAGACCCAGTACTTC